A selection of T cell receptor beta chains follows, all from one sample in a study of blood T cell repertoires in COVID-19. Assay used: immunoSEQ multiplex PCR; TCRdb lists only in-frame clones, some missing. The repertoire holds under 100,000 clones, with around four fifths as singletons. The sample taken for sequencing was peripheral blood. The receptors originated from a man over 45 with acute or convalescent COVID-19. Each CDR3 is given with its conserved first and last residue. A D gene is named only where the DNA matches it firmly. Clone sizes are given selectively: once, few, many, or a class where the clone is expanded.

DNA | CDR3 | J | V | D | length | size
TGTGCCAGCCTCCCGACAGGGTATAGCAATCAGCCCCAGCATTTT | CASLPTGYSNQPQHF | TRBJ1-5 | TRBV19 | TRBD1 | 15 | -
TGTGCCAGCAGTCAAAAAGGGACAGTTACTGAAGCTTTCTTT | CASSQKGTVTEAFF | TRBJ1-1 | TRBV6-5 | TRBD1 | 14 | -
TGTGCCAGCAGCTTAGGGACAGGGCGCAACAATGAGCAGTTCTTC | CASSLGTGRNNEQFF | TRBJ2-1 | TRBV7-9 | TRBD1 | 15 | -
TGTGCCAGCAGCCCTAGTCGGACAGAAGCTAACTATGGCTACACCTTC | CASSPSRTEANYGYTF | TRBJ1-2 | TRBV7-2 | - | 16 | -
TGTGCCAGCAGCGTAGCTCCACAGAATGAAAAACTGTTTTTT | CASSVAPQNEKLFF | TRBJ1-4 | TRBV9 | - | 14 | -
TGTGCCAGCAGCCAAGTCTCGGGGGGGTACACTGAAGCTTTCTTT | CASSQVSGGYTEAFF | TRBJ1-1 | TRBV3-1/TRBV3-2 | - | 15 | -
TGTGCCAGCAGCGTAGGTGGCGTAACCTCTGGGGGGTATAGTGAAAAACTGTTTTTT | CASSVGGVTSGGYSEKLFF | TRBJ1-4 | TRBV9 | - | 19 | -
TGTGCCAGCTCGGACAGGGCGATTCACAATGAGCAGTTCTTC | CASSDRAIHNEQFF | TRBJ2-1 | TRBV19 | TRBD1 | 14 | -
TGTGCCAGCAGTGGGACAGGGGATTCCGGGGAGCTGTTTTTT | CASSGTGDSGELFF | TRBJ2-2 | TRBV6-4 | TRBD1 | 14 | -
TGTGCCAGCAGCCCCGGGAGGGAATATTACGAGCAGTACTTC | CASSPGREYYEQYF | TRBJ2-7 | TRBV5-6 | TRBD2 | 14 | once
TGTGCCATCAGGGGCAGTGAGAACACCGGGGAGCTGTTTTTT | CAIRGSENTGELFF | TRBJ2-2 | TRBV10-3 | - | 14 | -
TGTGCCAGCAGTTACTCGACCGCGAGCGGCACAGATACGCAGTATTTT | CASSYSTASGTDTQYF | TRBJ2-3 | TRBV6-5 | - | 16 | -
TGTGCCAGCAGTTACCCCGGGACAGGTAGCAATCAGCCCCAGCATTTT | CASSYPGTGSNQPQHF | TRBJ1-5 | TRBV6-6 | TRBD1 | 16 | few
TGTGCCAGCAGCGGGACTAGACAAGAGACCCAGTACTTC | CASSGTRQETQYF | TRBJ2-5 | TRBV5-6 | TRBD2 | 13 | few
TGTGCCAGCAGCACTAGAACCGGGGAGCTGTTTTTT | CASSTRTGELFF | TRBJ2-2 | TRBV7-3 | - | 12 | -
TGTGCCAGCAGCCGAGCTTTGGGCGCAACTAATGAAAAACTGTTTTTT | CASSRALGATNEKLFF | TRBJ1-4 | TRBV3-1/TRBV3-2 | - | 16 | -
TGCGCCAGCAGCAGCGACAGGGACAATTCACCCCTCCACTTT | CASSSDRDNSPLHF | TRBJ1-6 | TRBV5-1 | TRBD1 | 14 | -
TGTGCCAGCAGCTCGAGACCGGCGGGGGTCGGGGCCAAAAACATTCAGTACTTC | CASSSRPAGVGAKNIQYF | TRBJ2-4 | TRBV7-2 | TRBD2 | 18 | -
TGTGCCAGCAGCTTTAGGAGCGGGGGGGCCTCAGATACGCAGTATTTT | CASSFRSGGASDTQYF | TRBJ2-3 | TRBV5-4 | TRBD2 | 16 | -
TGTGCCAGTAGTACCCGAGCGCGGGGTATGGAGTACGAGCAGTACTTC | CASSTRARGMEYEQYF | TRBJ2-7 | TRBV19 | - | 16 | -
TGTGCCAGCAGCGTAGCCACTAGCGGGAGTGAGACCCAGTACTTC | CASSVATSGSETQYF | TRBJ2-5 | TRBV9 | TRBD2 | 15 | -
TGTGCCAGCAGTCCGAGGCACCGCGTCCCGAACACCGGGGAGCTGTTTTTT | CASSPRHRVPNTGELFF | TRBJ2-2 | TRBV27 | - | 17 | -
TGTGCCAGCAGCTTAGGAACAGGGGCCTACGAGCAGTACTTC | CASSLGTGAYEQYF | TRBJ2-7 | TRBV7-8 | TRBD1 | 14 | -
TGTGCCAGCAGCCTTCCCGGGACAGGGGGCGCGTGGTTTGACGTGACCCAGTACTTC | CASSLPGTGGAWFDVTQYF | TRBJ2-5 | TRBV3-1/TRBV3-2 | TRBD1 | 19 | -
TGTGCCAGCAGTCCGAGCAGGGTTGGAAACACCATATATTTT | CASSPSRVGNTIYF | TRBJ1-3 | TRBV2 | - | 14 | -